One and the same sample provided the 28 T cell receptor beta chains below, sequenced in a study of CD4 and CD8 cells across lung adenocarcinoma regions. From the PCR reads, TCRdb called clonotypes with MiXCR, one entry per CDR3 protein. The sample lists approximately 9,600 distinct CDR3 sequences; 51% were seen once. The sequencing sample was made of CD4+ T cells from the margin of a lung tumor. Receptors were obtained from a male donor with lung adenocarcinoma. The CD4 and CD8 labels of this study may be unreliable.

This clonotype was seen a few times. The chain couples TRBV6-1 to TRBJ2-3; D not resolved. This CDR3 is 14 amino acids long. Trimming stripped 2 bases from V and 4 bases from J, with 10 bases between. Germline CDR1 and CDR2: MNHNS and SASEGT. CDR3 in amino acids: CASSEQRSSDTQYF. The CDR3 coding sequence is TGTGCCAGCAGTGAACAGAGGTCATCAGATACGCAGTATTTT.

In its sample, this clonotype ranks as large. CDR3 DNA sequence: TGTGCCAGCAGCCAAGGACAGGCAAGGTTCTTC. Amino acids: CASSQGQARFF. This chain connects TRBV7-2 to TRBJ2-1, with TRBD1 matching 7 bases. CDR1 is SGHTA and CDR2 is FQGNSA in the germline V gene. CDR3 length equals 11 residues. V dropped 5 bases and J dropped 15; count of bases not matched to a gene: 7. The whole variable domain, remainder taken from reference TRBV7-2 and TRBJ2-1, is GAGVSQSPSNKVTEKGKDVELRCDPISGHTALYWYRQSLGQGLEFLIYFQGNSAPDKSGLPSDRFSAERTGGSVSTLTIQRTQQEDSAVYLCASSQGQARFFGPGTRLTVL.

This clonotype is labeled as large (0.1 to 1%). The rearrangement joins TRBV6-1 to TRBJ2-5; 7 bases map to TRBD1. CDR1 and CDR2 (germline): MNHNS, SASEGT. The CDR3 totals 16 residues. Losses at the gene ends were 0 bases for V and 1 base for J; bases not matched to a gene: 5. The CDR3 sequence is CASSEAQTGSQETQYF. The CDR3 bases are TGTGCCAGCAGTGAAGCCCAGACAGGGAGCCAAGAGACCCAGTACTTC.

This clonotype was counted between two and nine times. This chain links TRBV6-2 or TRBV6-3 with TRBJ2-1; no definite D call. This CDR3 is 15 amino acids long. The germline V gene has CDR1 MNHEY and CDR2 SVGEGT. Trimming took off 0 bases at V and 7 bases at J, with 13 bases between the two ends. CDR3 in DNA: TGTGCCAGCAGTTACTCGACGACCCTGAGGAATGAGCAGTTCTTC. It yields the protein CASSYSTTLRNEQFF.

J is TRBJ2-4 and V is TRBV2, with a weak D call TRBD2 (6 bases). CDR3 length equals 14 residues. CDR1 is SNHLY, CDR2 FYNNEI, per germline. V lost 7 bases to trimming and J lost 13 bases, with 23 bases between them. CDR3 nucleotides: TGTGCCAGCACGGGGGTGGGAGACAAAAACACGCAGTACTTC. Its protein product is CASTGVGDKNTQYF.

This chain joins TRBV6-1 and TRBJ2-3, with 9 bases aligning to TRBD1. Germline values: CDR1 MNHNS, CDR2 SASEGT. This CDR3 is 15 amino acids long. V gave up 6 bases and J gave up 2 bases; unmatched junction bases: 6. DNA of the CDR3: TGTGCCAGCAGAAACGGACAGGGGCACACAGATACGCAGTATTTT. Translated, it gives CASRNGQGHTDTQYF.

The table lists this clonotype with a count of one. This chain links TRBV6-1 with TRBJ2-1; D uncertain. Trimming pared 7 bases from V and 6 bases from J, leaving 16 bases between. The CDR3 contains 14 residues. Germline-derived CDR1 and CDR2 are MNHNS and SASEGT. In DNA form, the CDR3 reads TGTGCCAGCAACTCCCGGGTCTCGCCCAATGAGCAGTTCTTC. It translates to CASNSRVSPNEQFF.

The rearrangement joins TRBV6-1 to TRBJ2-7, with D perhaps matching TRBD1 (6 bases). Germline V CDR1 and CDR2: MNHNS, SASEGT. Deletions cut 8 bases from V and 2 bases from J, with 13 bases between. The CDR3 is made up of 13 amino acids. CDR3 nucleotide sequence: TGTGCCAGCTCGAAGAGGGGGACCTACGAGCAGTACTTC. Protein sequence: CASSKRGTYEQYF.

This clonotype rates as medium-sized (0.01 to 0.1%). The chain uses TRBV10-2 and TRBJ1-5, with TRBD1 as a possible D gene (5 bases). This CDR3 contains 14 residues. Germline V lookup: CDR1 WSHSY, CDR2 SAAADI. Trimming stripped 1 base from V and 4 bases from J, with 8 bases between. The DNA of the CDR3 is TGCGCCAGCAGTGAGTGGGGGAGTAATCAGCCCCAGCATTTT. Translating gives CASSEWGSNQPQHF.

This clonotype showed up many times. The genes are TRBV7-8 and TRBJ2-7; no definite D call. V was cut by 1 base and J by 7 bases, with 11 bases left in between. The CDR3 covers 13 residues. Looked up from germline, CDR1 is SGHVS and CDR2 is FQNEAQ. The CDR3 is CASSLDRAGEQYF. CDR3 coding DNA: TGTGCCAGCAGCTTAGACCGAGCTGGGGAGCAGTACTTC.

The gene calls are TRBV10-1 and TRBJ2-5, with 7 nucleotides matching TRBD1. The CDR3 extends over 14 amino acids. The trim removed 3 bases at V and 5 bases at J, leaving 6 bases unmatched. Germline CDR1 WNHNN, CDR2 SYGVQD (reference sequence). The DNA for the CDR3 is TGCGCCAGCAGTGACAGGGGGTCAGGGGAGACCCAGTACTTC. It is translated as CASSDRGSGETQYF.

The chain uses TRBV6-1 and TRBJ1-6, with D uncertain. The CDR3 has 18 residues. The germline V and J ends were trimmed by 2 bases and 0 bases, with 14 bases remaining between them. The V gene's germline CDR1 is MNHNS and CDR2 SASEGT. CDR3 sequence reads: CASSEPTLSSSYNSPLHF. CDR3 sequence (DNA): TGTGCCAGCAGTGAACCGACTCTATCGAGCTCCTATAATTCACCCCTCCACTTT.

As regards this clonotype: The junction does not match germline at one end; this may be a read error. This chain connects TRBV6-8 to TRBJ2-4; TRBD1 matches 8 bases. The CDR3 contains 14 residues. Germline CDR1 is MNHGY and CDR2 is SAAAGT. CDR3 DNA: TGTGCCGGCAGGGGGCCGCGTGGCAAAGACATTCAGTACTTC. Translating it yields CAGRGPRGKDIQYF.

The chain has TRBV6-4 and TRBJ1-1, with D unclear. The CDR3 totals 13 residues. Germline CDR1 MRHNA, CDR2 SNTAGT. The ends were cut back, 6 bases at V and 2 bases at J, with 10 bases in the middle. DNA of the CDR3: TGTGCCAGCAGCTCCGAGGGAAACACTGAAGCTTTCTTT. This translates into CASSSEGNTEAFF.

The chain links TRBV6-5 to TRBJ2-3; D is uncertain. The germline V gene has CDR1 MNHEY and CDR2 SVGAGI. The CDR3 has 13 amino acids. V was cut by 0 bases and J by 5 bases, with 6 bases left in between. CDR3 sequence: CASSYSWGDTQYF. Written as DNA, the CDR3 is TGTGCCAGCAGTTACTCGTGGGGAGATACGCAGTATTTT.

This clonotype was observed once. The V gene is TRBV10-3, the J gene TRBJ2-1, with D perhaps assigned TRBD1 or TRBD2 (6 bases each). The J call may be faulty, since TRBJ2-4 better matches the DNA end. CDR3 size: 15 residues. Germline assignment: CDR1 ENHRY and CDR2 SYGVKD. This CDR3 is CAAGLGGRDQEIQYF. CDR3 sequence (DNA): TGTGCCGCGGGCCTCGGGGGCCGTGACCAAGAGATTCAGTACTTC.

The J gene is TRBJ2-5, the V gene TRBV5-4; 9 nucleotides line up with TRBD2. CDR1 is SGHNT, CDR2 YYREEE, per germline (reference sequence). The CDR3 length is 16 residues. The V gene end was trimmed by 4 bases and the J gene end by 5 bases; junction bases not matched to a gene: 12. In DNA, the CDR3 is TGTGCCAGCAGCCCTCCACGCGGGGGGGCATTGGAGACCCAGTACTTC. Translating it yields CASSPPRGGALETQYF.

This clonotype is medium-sized (0.01 to 0.1%) by share. V and J are TRBV27 and TRBJ1-3; TRBD1 matches 7 bases. The length of the CDR3 is 15 residues. V trimming: 6 bases; J trimming: 0 bases; junction bases outside the gene matches: 5. Germline V gene lookup returns CDR1 MNHEY and CDR2 SMNVEV (reference sequence). DNA for the CDR3: TGTGCCAGCAGCCCACAGGGGAACTCTGGAAACACCATATATTTT. This gives the protein CASSPQGNSGNTIYF.

The chain joins TRBV10-2 to TRBJ2-1, with 13 bases identical to TRBD2. With the DNA end fitting TRBJ2-5 better, the J assignment may be wrong. The germline V gene encodes CDR1 WSHSY and CDR2 SAAADI. This CDR3 has 15 residues. CDR3 nucleotides: TGCGCCAGCAATCCGGGACTAGCGGGACGAGAGACCCAGTACTTC. Protein: CASNPGLAGRETQYF.

This clonotype ranks as medium-sized. The chain couples TRBV10-1 to TRBJ2-1; 8 bases line up with TRBD1. The CDR3 covers 16 residues. CDR1 is WNHNN and CDR2 is SYGVQD in the germline V gene (reference sequence). V lost 2 bases, J lost 3 bases, and 6 bases stayed unmatched. CDR3 DNA: TGCGCCAGCAGTGAGCGGACAGGGAAAGGCTACAATGAGCAGTTCTTC. Encoded protein: CASSERTGKGYNEQFF.

The chain links TRBV6-1 to TRBJ2-1, with 10 bases aligning to TRBD2. Trimming took 4 bases from V and 1 from J; bases not matched to a gene: 4. Per germline, CDR1 MNHNS and CDR2 SASEGT. The CDR3 consists of 16 residues. This chain's CDR3 is CASSGLAGASYNEQFF. CDR3 nucleotides: TGTGCCAGCAGTGGTCTAGCGGGAGCGTCCTACAATGAGCAGTTCTTC.

This clonotype was recorded many times. V gene TRBV5-3 combines with J gene TRBJ1-4; D remains ambiguous. TRBV5-3 is an ORF, and what it does is uncertain. Trimming shortened V by 0 bases and J by 7 bases, and 13 bases separated the two germline ends. The CDR3 runs to 15 residues. The CDR3 nucleotides are TGTGCCAGAAGCTTGGAGAGGAGGGTACGTGAAAAACTGTTTTTT. Its protein is CARSLERRVREKLFF.

By share, this clonotype counts as medium-sized. The chain uses TRBV6-1 and TRBJ2-1, with 9 bases identical to TRBD2. The J call is in doubt because the DNA end fits TRBJ2-5 better. Germline lookup yields CDR1 MNHNS and CDR2 SASEGT. The CDR3 consists of 15 residues. The CDR3 here is CASSELLAGKETQYF. CDR3 coding DNA: TGTGCCAGCAGTGAATTACTAGCGGGCAAAGAGACCCAGTACTTC.

There are a few counts of this clonotype. The J gene is TRBJ1-1, the V gene TRBV6-1; D is undetermined. The length of the CDR3 is 10 residues. CDR1 is MNHNS and CDR2 is SASEGT in the germline V gene. V was clipped by 8 bases and J by 6 bases, with 7 bases between them. The CDR3 spells CASAYAEAFF. CDR3 nucleotide sequence: TGTGCCAGCGCTTATGCTGAAGCTTTCTTT.

This chain links TRBV6-1 with TRBJ2-2; D ambiguous. V lost 2 bases and J lost 4, with 17 bases in between. CDR3 length equals 17 residues. CDR1 is MNHNS and CDR2 is SASEGT in the germline V gene. CDR3 in DNA: TGTGCCAGCAGTGAAACGATAGCCGTCCTTGGCACCGGGGAGCTGTTTTTT. Translation gives CASSETIAVLGTGELFF.

This chain uses TRBV6-1 with TRBJ2-1; no definite D call. The DNA end favors TRBJ2-7, so the J call may be wrong. CDR1 MNHNS and CDR2 SASEGT come from the germline V gene. The CDR3 contains 14 residues. The chain's CDR3 is CASSEALGHYEQYF. CDR3 sequence (DNA): TGTGCCAGCAGTGAAGCGCTGGGTCACTACGAGCAGTACTTC.

As for this clonotype: Compared with germline, one end of the junction differs, possibly owing to a read error. The chain recombines TRBV6-1 with TRBJ2-4, with TRBD2 as a possible D gene (6 bases). The CDR3 has 17 amino acids. Germline V CDR1 and CDR2: MNHNS, SASEGT. The CDR3 DNA reads as TGTGCCAGCAGCACCGCCTCGGGGGTGTGGGCCAAAAACATGCAGTACTTC. As protein: CASSTASGVWAKNMQYF.

With regard to this clonotype: One junction end does not reproduce the germline sequence, and a read error may be involved. The chain joins TRBV6-1 to TRBJ2-3; 8 nucleotides match TRBD2. CDR1 is MNHNS, CDR2 SASEGT, per germline. CDR3 length: 15 residues. The CDR3, as DNA: TGTGCCAGCAGACTAGCGGACGCAGGAGAAGAGACCCAGTACTTT. Protein sequence: CASRLADAGEETQYF.